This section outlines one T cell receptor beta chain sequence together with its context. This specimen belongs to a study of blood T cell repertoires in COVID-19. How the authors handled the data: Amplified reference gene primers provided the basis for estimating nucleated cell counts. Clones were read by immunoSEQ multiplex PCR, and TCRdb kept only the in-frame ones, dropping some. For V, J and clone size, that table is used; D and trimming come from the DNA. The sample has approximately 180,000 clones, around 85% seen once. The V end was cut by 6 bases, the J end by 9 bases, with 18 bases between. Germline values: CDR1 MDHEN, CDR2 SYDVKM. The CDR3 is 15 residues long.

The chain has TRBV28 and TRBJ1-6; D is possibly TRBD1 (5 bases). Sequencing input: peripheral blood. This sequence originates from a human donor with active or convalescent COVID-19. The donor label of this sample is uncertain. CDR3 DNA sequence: TGTGCCAGCAGGCGCCATGGAGGGGAAGGTTCACCCCTCCACTTT. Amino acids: CASRRHGGEGSPLHF.